This T cell receptor beta chain was sequenced for a study of cytomegalovirus exposure and HLA in healthy donors. V was clipped by 0 bases and J by 3 bases, with 10 bases between them. Germline CDR1 reads SGHRS; CDR2 reads YFSETQ. CDR3 length equals 15 residues. For this clone: Its antigen is still unknown.

The PCR contained 60 Vbeta and 13 Jbeta primers. Method: immunoSEQ multiplex PCR; TCRdb's copy keeps in-frame clones and lacks some. The sample records some 190,000 clones, 85% being singletons. Study-wide findings and caveats: Later on, a genetic analysis was performed. It linked a missense variant in DCLRE1C with V- and J-gene trimming of TCR beta. Immune exposure was documented only through CMV serostatus. It was reported in a later analysis that an Asian-associated ancestry cluster showed fewer N-insertions than the 666-donor mean. Most TCR sequences proved rare, with some public TCRs found in many donors.

The sample was PBMCs. The rearrangement uses TRBV5-1 and TRBJ2-1, with D tentatively TRBD2 (5 bases). The origin of this receptor is a boy aged 2-9 years in good health and CMV-seronegative. The CDR3 bases are TGCGCCAGCAGCTTGGATGGACTTAACTACAATGAGCAGTTCTTC. Translating it yields CASSLDGLNYNEQFF. Complete variable domain (other parts from reference TRBV5-1 and TRBJ2-1): KAGVTQTPRYLIKTRGQQVTLSCSPISGHRSVSWYQQTPGQGLQFLFEYFSETQRNKGNFPGRFSGRQFSNSRSEMNVSTLELGDSALYLCASSLDGLNYNEQFFGPGTRLTVL.